This T cell receptor beta chain was recorded in a study of blood T cell repertoires in COVID-19 (TCRdb year 2020). Notes on the research overall: Samples covering the acute and convalescent phases of COVID-19 were provided by collaborators in the United States, Italy and Spain. The material from the prospective study consisted of cDNA or gDNA derived from T cells, B-cell-depleted T cells, or PBMCs. The dataset comprised deeply sampled blood TCRbeta repertoires from subjects exposed to, actively infected with, or recovered from COVID-19. The repertoires were released in a freely available public database meant as a resource for research on the immune response to SARS-CoV-2. The samples were drawn from two sources: the first 160 participants of the ongoing ImmuneRACE study, and 1,200 or so subjects contributed by 6 global collaborators. Nearly every sample came with metadata listing a de-identified subject ID, COVID-19 status, age in years and sex. HLA class I and class II types, where available, came from metadata supplied by the sample provider rather than from assay-based typing.

CDR1 and CDR2, looked up from the germline V gene (reference sequence), are SGHNT and YYREEE. Spanning cysteine to phenylalanine, the CDR3 consists of 15 amino acids. Here the CDR3 DNA is all that survives: 45 bases in frame from base 1. Trimming at the junction amounts to 0 bases on V and 1 base on J, and the germline ends lie 8 bases apart. In regard to this clone: The antigen it binds to is not known. Base qualities are not at hand, and no much larger clone is one base apart.

Each collaborating institution followed its own protocols to collect whole blood in K2EDTA tubes. For TCRbeta analysis, collaborators shipped samples as frozen whole blood, isolated PBMCs, or DNA extracted from either of those sample types. Overall study outcomes, separate from this receptor: How much clinical and demographic metadata was included differed by source and by participant, and the metadata was provided uncurated.

TCRbeta CDR3 regions were amplified from genomic DNA by means of the immunoSEQ Assay, a bias-controlled multiplex PCR. The authors' analysis ran thus. Nucleated cell counts per sample were estimated from amplification of reference gene primers within the assay. To quantify the absolute abundance of each unique TCRbeta CDR3 rearrangement, sequence reads were collapsed and filtered. For each sample, productive Simpson clonality was calculated as the square root of Simpson's diversity index across productive rearrangements. TCRdb stores this immuneACCESS table with in-frame sequences only. Part of the clones is absent; in the studies checked, under half of the shortfall reflects unresolved V genes, and no reason is known for the rest. That table supplies the V and J calls and clone size; D and trimming were determined from the DNA. In this sample the table shows 72,000 or so clones, more than 80% of which occur a single time. The leading ten clones occupy 0.7% to 0.9% of the sample.

The clonotype originates from an elderly woman with acute or convalescent COVID-19. Sequenced: peripheral blood. This receptor chain uses TRBV5-4 and TRBJ1-3; possibly the D gene is TRBD1, per 6 matching bases. CDR3 loop: CASSLDQGSGNTIYF. The nucleotides read TGTGCCAGCAGCTTGGATCAGGGGTCTGGAAACACCATATATTTT.